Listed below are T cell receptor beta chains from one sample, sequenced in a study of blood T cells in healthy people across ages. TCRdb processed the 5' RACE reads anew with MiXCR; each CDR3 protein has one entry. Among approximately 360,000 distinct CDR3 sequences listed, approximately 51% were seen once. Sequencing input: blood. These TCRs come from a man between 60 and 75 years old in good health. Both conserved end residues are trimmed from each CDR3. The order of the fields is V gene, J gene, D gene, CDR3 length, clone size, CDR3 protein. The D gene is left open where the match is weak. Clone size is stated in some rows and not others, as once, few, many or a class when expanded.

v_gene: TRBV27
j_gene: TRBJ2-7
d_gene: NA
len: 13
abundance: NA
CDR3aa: ASSTLTASSYEQY

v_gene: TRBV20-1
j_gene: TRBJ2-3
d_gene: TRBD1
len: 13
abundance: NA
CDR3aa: SASPGQGKLDTQY

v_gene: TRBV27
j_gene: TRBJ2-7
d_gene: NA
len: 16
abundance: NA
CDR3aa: ASSLFGSQGGAYYEQY

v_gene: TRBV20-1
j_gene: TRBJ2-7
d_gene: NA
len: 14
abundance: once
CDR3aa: SALRSQGFSSGEQY

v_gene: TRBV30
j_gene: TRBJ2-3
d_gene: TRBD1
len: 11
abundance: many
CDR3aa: AWGQGASDTQY

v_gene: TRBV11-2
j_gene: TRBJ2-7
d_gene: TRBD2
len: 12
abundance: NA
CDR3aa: ASSFGLAAYEQY

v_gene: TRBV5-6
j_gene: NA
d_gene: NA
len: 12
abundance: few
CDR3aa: ASSFTSTVDEQY

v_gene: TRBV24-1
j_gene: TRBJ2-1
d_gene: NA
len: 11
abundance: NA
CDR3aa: ATSDLLGIRQF

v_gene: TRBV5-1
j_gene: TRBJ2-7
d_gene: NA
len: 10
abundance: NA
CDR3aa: ASSGTFYEQY

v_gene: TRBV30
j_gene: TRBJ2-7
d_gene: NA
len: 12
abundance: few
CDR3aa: AWSVGLERSEQY

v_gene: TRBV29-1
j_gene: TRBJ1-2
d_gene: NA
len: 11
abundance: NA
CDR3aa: SVPDRFTYGYT

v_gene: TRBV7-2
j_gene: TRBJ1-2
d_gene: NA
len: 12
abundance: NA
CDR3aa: ASSFSQGNYGYT

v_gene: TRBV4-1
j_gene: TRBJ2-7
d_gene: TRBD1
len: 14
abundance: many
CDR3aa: ASSQGTGGRSYEQY

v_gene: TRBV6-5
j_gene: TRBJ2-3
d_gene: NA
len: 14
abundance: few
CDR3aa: ASRYGREGFTDTQY

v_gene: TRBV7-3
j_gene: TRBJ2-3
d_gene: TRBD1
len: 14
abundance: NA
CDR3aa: ASSSSTGTGTDTQY

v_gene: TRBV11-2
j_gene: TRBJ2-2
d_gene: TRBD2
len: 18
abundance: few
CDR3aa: ASTRSRGSGRGPRTGELF

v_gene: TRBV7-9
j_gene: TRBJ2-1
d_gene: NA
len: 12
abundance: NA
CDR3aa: ASSSRSDRTEQF

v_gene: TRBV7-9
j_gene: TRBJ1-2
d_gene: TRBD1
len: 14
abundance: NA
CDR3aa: ASSRSPKTGEDGYT

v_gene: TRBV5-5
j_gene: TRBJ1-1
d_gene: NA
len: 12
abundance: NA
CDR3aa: ASSIRDMDTEAF

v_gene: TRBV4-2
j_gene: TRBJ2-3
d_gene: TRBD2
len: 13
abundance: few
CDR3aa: ASSQTSGSTDTQY

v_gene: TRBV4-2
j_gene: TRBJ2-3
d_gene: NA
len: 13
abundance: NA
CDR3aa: ASSPRTAPTDTQY

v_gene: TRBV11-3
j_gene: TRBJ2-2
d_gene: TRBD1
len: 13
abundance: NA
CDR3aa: ASSRGQGITGELF

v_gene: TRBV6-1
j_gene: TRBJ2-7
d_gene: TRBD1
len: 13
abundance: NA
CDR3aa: ASSETPARQGGQY

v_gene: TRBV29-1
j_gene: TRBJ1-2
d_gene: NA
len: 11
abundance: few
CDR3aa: SVPRAGIYGYT

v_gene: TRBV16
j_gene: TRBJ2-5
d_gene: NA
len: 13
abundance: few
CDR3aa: ASSQSSSPQETQY

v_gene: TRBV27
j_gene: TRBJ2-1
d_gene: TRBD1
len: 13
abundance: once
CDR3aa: ASGPQGTGSNEQF

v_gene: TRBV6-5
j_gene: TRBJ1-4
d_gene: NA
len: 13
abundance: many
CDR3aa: ASSYSWGVGEKLF

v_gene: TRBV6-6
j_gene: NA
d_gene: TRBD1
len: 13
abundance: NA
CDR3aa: ASSYRRGNQETQF

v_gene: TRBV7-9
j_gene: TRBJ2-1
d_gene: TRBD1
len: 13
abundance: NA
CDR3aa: ASSMAGSGGHEQF

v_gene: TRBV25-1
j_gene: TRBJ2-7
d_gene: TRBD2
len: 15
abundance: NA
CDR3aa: ASSEWEGTSGSYEQY

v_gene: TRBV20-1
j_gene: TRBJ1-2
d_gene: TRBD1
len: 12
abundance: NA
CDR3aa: SASRQGVLDGYT

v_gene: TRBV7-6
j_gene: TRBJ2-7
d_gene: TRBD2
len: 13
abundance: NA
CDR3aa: ASSSGLAEVLEQY

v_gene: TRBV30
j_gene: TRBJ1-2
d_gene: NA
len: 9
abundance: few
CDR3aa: ACSGTNGYT

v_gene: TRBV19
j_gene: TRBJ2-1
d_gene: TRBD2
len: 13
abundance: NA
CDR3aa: ASSIPTSGKNEQF

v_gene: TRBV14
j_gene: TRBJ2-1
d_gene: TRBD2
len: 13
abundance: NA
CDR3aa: ASSPSGGGHNEQF

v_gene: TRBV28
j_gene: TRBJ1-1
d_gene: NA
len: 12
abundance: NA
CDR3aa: ASSHEQGRSEAF

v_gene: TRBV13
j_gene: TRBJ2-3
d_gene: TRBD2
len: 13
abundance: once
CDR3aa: ASRRLAPSTDTQY

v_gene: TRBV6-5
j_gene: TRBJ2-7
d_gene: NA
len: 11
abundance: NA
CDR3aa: ASQGLLFTEQY

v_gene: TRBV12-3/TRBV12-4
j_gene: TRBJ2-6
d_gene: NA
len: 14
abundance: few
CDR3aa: ASSLAGASGANVLT

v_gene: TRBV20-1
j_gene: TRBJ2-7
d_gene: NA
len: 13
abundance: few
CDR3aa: SARAPRAGSYEQY

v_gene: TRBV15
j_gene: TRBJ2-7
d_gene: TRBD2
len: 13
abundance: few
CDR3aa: ATSRTGTTYYEQY

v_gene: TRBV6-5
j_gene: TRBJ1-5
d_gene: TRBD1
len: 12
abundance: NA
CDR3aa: ASRGTGVRQPQH